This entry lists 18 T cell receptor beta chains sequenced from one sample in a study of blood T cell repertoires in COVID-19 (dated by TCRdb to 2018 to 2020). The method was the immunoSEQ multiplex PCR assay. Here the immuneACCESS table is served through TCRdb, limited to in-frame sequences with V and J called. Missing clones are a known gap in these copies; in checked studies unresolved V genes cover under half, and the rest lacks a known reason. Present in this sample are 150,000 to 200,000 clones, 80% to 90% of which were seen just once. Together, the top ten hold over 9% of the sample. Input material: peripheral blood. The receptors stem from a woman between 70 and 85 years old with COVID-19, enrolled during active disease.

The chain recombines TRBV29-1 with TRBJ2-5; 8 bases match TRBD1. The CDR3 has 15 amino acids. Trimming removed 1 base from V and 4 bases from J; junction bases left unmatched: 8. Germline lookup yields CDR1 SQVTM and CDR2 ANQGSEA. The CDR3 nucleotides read TGCAGCGTTGAAGGGGGGACAGGCGGCGGAGAGACCCAGTACTTC. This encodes CSVEGGTGGGETQYF.

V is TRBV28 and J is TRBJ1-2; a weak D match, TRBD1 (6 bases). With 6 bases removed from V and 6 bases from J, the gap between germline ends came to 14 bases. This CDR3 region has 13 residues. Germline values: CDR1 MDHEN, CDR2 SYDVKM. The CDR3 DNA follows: TGTGCCAGCAGGCCCACAGGGAGGGATGGCTACACCTTC. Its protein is CASRPTGRDGYTF.

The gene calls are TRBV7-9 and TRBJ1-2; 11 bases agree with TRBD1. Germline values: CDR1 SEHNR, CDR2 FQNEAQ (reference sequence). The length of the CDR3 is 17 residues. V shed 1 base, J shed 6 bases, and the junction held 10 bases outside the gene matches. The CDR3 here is CASSLDLEGTGGNGYTF. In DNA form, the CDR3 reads TGTGCCAGCAGCTTAGACCTCGAAGGGACAGGGGGTAATGGCTACACCTTC.

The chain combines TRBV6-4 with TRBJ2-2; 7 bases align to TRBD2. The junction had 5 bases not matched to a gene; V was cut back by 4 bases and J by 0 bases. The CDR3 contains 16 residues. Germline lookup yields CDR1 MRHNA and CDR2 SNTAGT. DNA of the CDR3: TGTGCCAGCAGTGTCATGGCGGGGGCGAACACCGGGGAGCTGTTTTTT. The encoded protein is CASSVMAGANTGELFF.

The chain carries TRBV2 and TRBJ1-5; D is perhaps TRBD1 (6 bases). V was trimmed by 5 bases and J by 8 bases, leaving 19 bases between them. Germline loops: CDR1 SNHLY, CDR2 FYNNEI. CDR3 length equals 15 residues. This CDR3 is CASSRDRTGGKPQHF. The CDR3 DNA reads TGTGCCAGCAGTAGAGACAGGACGGGCGGCAAGCCCCAGCATTTT. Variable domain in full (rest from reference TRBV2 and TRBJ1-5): EPEVTQTPSHQVTQMGQEVILRCVPISNHLYFYWYRQILGQKVEFLVSFYNNEISEKSEIFDDQFSVERPDGSNFTLKIRSTKLEDSAMYFCASSRDRTGGKPQHFGDGTRLSIL.

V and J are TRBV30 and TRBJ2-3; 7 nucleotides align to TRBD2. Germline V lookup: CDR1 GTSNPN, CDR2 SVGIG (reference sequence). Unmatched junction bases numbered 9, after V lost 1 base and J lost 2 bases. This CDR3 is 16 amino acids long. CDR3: CAWSASLADATDTQYF. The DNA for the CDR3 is TGTGCCTGGAGTGCATCCCTAGCGGACGCCACAGATACGCAGTATTTT.

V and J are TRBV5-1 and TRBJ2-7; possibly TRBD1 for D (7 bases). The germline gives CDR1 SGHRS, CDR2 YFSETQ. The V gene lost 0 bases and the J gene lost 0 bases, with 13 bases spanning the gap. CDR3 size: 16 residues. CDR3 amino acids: CASSLARRGPSYEQYF. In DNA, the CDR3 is TGCGCCAGCAGCTTGGCCCGGAGGGGGCCCTCCTACGAGCAGTACTTC.

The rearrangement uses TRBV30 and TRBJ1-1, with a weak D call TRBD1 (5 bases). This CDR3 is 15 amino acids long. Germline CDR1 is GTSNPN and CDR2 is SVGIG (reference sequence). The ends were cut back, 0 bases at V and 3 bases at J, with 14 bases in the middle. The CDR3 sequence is CAWSVPGLRDTEAFF. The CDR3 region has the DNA TGTGCCTGGAGTGTCCCGGGACTGAGGGACACTGAAGCTTTCTTT.

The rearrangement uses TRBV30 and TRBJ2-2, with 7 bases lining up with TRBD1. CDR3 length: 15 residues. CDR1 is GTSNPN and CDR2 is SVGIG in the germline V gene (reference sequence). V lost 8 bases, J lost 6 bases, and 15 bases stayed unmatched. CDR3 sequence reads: CAIRAGTGVSGELFF. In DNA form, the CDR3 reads TGTGCCATTAGAGCTGGAACAGGGGTATCCGGGGAGCTGTTTTTT.

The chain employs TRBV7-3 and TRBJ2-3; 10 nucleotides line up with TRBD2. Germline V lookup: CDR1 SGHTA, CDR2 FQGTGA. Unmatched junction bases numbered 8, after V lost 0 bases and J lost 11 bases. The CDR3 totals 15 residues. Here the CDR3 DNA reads TGTGCCAGCAGCTTAACGTCTGGTAGCGGGGGGTTGCAGTATTTT. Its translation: CASSLTSGSGGLQYF.

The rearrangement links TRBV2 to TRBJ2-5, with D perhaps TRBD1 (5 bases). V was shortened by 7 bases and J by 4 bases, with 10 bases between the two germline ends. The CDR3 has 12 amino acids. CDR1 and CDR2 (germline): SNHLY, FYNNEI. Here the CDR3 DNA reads TGTGCCAGCAAACAGGAGTCAGAGACCCAGTACTTC. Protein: CASKQESETQYF.

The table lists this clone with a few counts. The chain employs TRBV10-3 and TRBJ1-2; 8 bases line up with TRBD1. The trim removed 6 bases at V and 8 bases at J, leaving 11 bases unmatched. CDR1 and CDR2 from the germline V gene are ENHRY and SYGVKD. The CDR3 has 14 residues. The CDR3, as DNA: TGTGCCATCAGCAGCAATCAGGGGGCTAGGGGCTACACCTTC. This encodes CAISSNQGARGYTF.

CDR3 sequence (DNA): TGTGCCAGCAGTTACCCAACAGGGGGATATGCGATTAGCAATCAGCCCCAGCATTTT. Protein product: CASSYPTGGYAISNQPQHF. The chain combines TRBV6-2 or TRBV6-3 with TRBJ1-5, with TRBD1 matching 8 bases. The germline gives CDR1 MNHEY, CDR2 SVGEGT. The CDR3 totals 19 residues. The V gene end was trimmed by 2 bases and the J gene end by 0 bases; junction bases not matched to a gene: 12.

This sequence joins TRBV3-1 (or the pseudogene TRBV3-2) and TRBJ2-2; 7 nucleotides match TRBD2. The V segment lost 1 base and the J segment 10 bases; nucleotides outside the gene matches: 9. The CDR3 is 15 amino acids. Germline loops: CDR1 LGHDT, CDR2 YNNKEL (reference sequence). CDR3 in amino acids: CASSQGWRAGVELFF. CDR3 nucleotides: TGTGCCAGCAGCCAAGGATGGCGGGCGGGGGTGGAGCTGTTTTTT.

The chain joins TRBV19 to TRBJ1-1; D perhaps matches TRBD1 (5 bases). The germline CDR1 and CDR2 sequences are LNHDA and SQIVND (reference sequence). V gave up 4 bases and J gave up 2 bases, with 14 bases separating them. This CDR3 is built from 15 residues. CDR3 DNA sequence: TGTGCCAGTAGTAACTTCCGGGGGTTTAACACTGAAGCTTTCTTT. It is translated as CASSNFRGFNTEAFF.

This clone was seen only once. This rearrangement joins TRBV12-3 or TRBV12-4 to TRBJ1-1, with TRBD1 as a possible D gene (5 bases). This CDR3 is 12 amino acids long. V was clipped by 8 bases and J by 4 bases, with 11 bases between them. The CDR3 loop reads CASLVQGTEAFF. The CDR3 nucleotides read TGTGCCAGCCTGGTTCAGGGCACTGAAGCTTTCTTT.

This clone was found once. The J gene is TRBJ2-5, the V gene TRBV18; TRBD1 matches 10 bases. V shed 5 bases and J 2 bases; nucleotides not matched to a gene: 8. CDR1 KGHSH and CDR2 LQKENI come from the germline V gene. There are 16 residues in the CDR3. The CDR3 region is CASSDRDRGGQETQYF. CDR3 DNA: TGTGCCAGCTCAGACCGGGACAGGGGAGGGCAAGAGACCCAGTACTTC.

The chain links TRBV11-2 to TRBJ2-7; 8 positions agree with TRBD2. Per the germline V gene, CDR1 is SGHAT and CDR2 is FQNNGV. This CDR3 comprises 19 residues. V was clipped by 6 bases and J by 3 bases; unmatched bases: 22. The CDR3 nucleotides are TGTGCCAGCAGGCACACGGGACTAGATGCGCCTTTCACCTTCTACGAGCAGTACTTC. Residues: CASRHTGLDAPFTFYEQYF.